The rows below give T cell receptor beta chains drawn from one sample of a study of blood T cell repertoires in COVID-19. Libraries were prepared by immunoSEQ multiplex PCR; TCRdb keeps only in-frame clonotypes and omits some of them. The data contain about 220,000 clones, around 80% of them singletons. What was sequenced was peripheral blood. These receptors all stem from a woman aged 45-59 years with acute or convalescent COVID-19. Each CDR3 is given with its conserved first and last residue. D genes are given only for firm matches. Only part of the rows carry a size: once, few, many, or a class if the clone is expanded.

TRBJ2-7	-	TRBV28	-	CASTRAPRRNEQYF	TGTGCCAGCACTCGAGCCCCTAGAAGAAACGAGCAGTACTTC
TRBJ2-3	TRBD2	TRBV18	-	CASSPRSTSGTLGDTQYF	TGTGCCAGCTCACCACGGAGCACTAGCGGGACTTTGGGAGATACGCAGTATTTT
TRBJ1-2	-	TRBV7-9	once	CASSLKGEGYTF	TGTGCCAGCAGCTTGAAGGGGGAAGGCTACACCTTC
TRBJ2-3	-	TRBV27	-	CASKSQGDTDTQYF	TGTGCCAGCAAATCCCAGGGTGACACAGATACGCAGTATTTT
TRBJ1-3	-	TRBV9	-	CASSVETGRGNTIYF	TGTGCCAGCAGCGTAGAAACAGGGCGAGGAAACACCATATATTTT
TRBJ2-3	-	TRBV6-4	-	CASSVGASTDTQYF	TGTGCCAGCAGTGTGGGCGCAAGCACAGATACGCAGTATTTT
TRBJ2-7	TRBD2	TRBV4-2	-	CASSQDLGTSLGTYEQYF	TGTGCCAGCAGCCAAGATCTCGGGACTAGCCTGGGGACCTACGAGCAGTACTTC
TRBJ1-1	-	TRBV20-1	few	CSASRTGNTEAFF	TGCAGTGCTAGTCGAACAGGGAACACTGAAGCTTTCTTT
TRBJ2-1	-	TRBV21-1	-	CASSKGTGPFYNEQFF	TGTGCCAGCAGCAAAGGGACAGGGCCATTCTACAATGAGCAGTTCTTC
TRBJ1-6	-	TRBV5-1	-	CASSLEARGRNSPLHF	TGCGCCAGCAGCTTGGAGGCCAGGGGTAGAAATTCACCCCTCCACTTT
TRBJ2-6	-	TRBV5-1	-	CASSVLYSGANVLTF	TGCGCCAGCAGCGTACTATACTCTGGGGCCAACGTCCTGACTTTC
TRBJ1-1	-	TRBV7-9	-	CASSLGGAGTEAFF	TGTGCCAGCAGCTTAGGGGGAGCGGGCACTGAAGCTTTCTTT
TRBJ2-5	TRBD2	TRBV2	-	CASSESSGQETQYF	TGTGCCAGCAGCGAGTCTAGCGGCCAAGAGACCCAGTACTTC
TRBJ2-7	-	TRBV21-1	-	CASSKEWEREGLQDEQYF	TGTGCCAGCAGCAAAGAGTGGGAGCGGGAGGGCCTTCAGGACGAGCAGTACTTC
TRBJ2-5	-	TRBV24-1	-	CATSDRSKGRETQYF	TGTGCCACCAGTGACCGTTCAAAGGGGCGAGAGACCCAGTACTTC
TRBJ1-6	-	TRBV27	-	CASSLSRSSTVVSPLHF	TGTGCCAGCAGTTTATCAAGATCTAGTACCGTCGTTTCACCCCTCCACTTT
TRBJ2-3	TRBD2	TRBV9	once	CASSVSGRGADTQYF	TGTGCCAGCAGCGTTAGCGGGAGAGGGGCCGATACGCAGTATTTT
TRBJ2-2	-	TRBV27	-	CASSLWSGLGGELFF	TGTGCCAGCAGTTTATGGTCAGGTTTGGGCGGGGAGCTGTTTTTT
TRBJ2-3	-	TRBV7-2	-	CASSLPAPFFADTQYF	TGTGCCAGCAGCTTGCCAGCGCCTTTTTTCGCAGATACGCAGTATTTT
TRBJ1-3	TRBD1	TRBV2	-	CARSSGQGNTIYF	TGTGCCCGTTCCTCGGGACAGGGAAACACCATATATTTT
TRBJ2-7	TRBD1	TRBV15	-	CATSRGQEYRGEQYF	TGTGCCACCAGCAGAGGCCAGGAATACAGGGGCGAGCAGTACTTC
TRBJ2-2	-	TRBV19	-	CASRREEVSTGELFF	TGTGCCAGCCGGAGAGAGGAGGTCAGTACCGGGGAGCTGTTTTTT
TRBJ2-3	-	TRBV6-5	-	CASSYSEGADTQYF	TGTGCCAGCAGTTACTCGGAGGGAGCAGATACGCAGTATTTT
TRBJ1-1	-	TRBV5-8	-	CASSLAGGANTEAFF	TGTGCCAGCAGCTTGGCCGGGGGGGCGAACACTGAAGCTTTCTTT